What follows is one T cell receptor beta chain and its context. What it binds is not known. The sample originates from a study of T cell responses to AZD1222 COVID-19 vaccine. Notes on the study in general: The sample set comprised mostly white British donors with more females, and clonal diversity was possibly underestimated. Only a handful of AZD1222 recipients, more than 5 in all, had baseline seropositivity. CD4 TCRs covered the whole spike, strongest at regions 160-218 and 743-854.

Germline V gene sequence: CDR1 LGHNA, CDR2 YSLEER. The CDR3 covers 14 residues. Trimming shortened V by 1 base and J by 5 bases, and 9 bases separated the two germline ends. The repertoire was sequenced with immunoSEQ multiplex PCR; TCRdb's copy has only in-frame clones and lacks some. The sample holds about 110,000 clones, 88% seen once. The chain couples TRBV4-3 to TRBJ1-3; D remains ambiguous. The sample here was peripheral blood, taken on day 0 of AZD1222 vaccination. This receptor was taken from an adult in good health. CDR3 residues: CASSQGLSRNTIYF. The CDR3 region has the DNA TGCGCCAGCAGCCAAGGGTTATCCAGAAACACCATATATTTT.